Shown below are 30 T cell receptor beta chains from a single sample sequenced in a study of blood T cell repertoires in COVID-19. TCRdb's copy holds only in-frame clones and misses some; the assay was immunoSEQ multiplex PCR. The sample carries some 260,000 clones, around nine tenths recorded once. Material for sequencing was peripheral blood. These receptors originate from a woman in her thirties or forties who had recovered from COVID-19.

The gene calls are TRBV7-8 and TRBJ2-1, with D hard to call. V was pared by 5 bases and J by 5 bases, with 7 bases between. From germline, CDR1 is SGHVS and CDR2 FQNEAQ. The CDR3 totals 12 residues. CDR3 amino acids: CASSPPNNEQFF. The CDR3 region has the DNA TGTGCCAGCAGCCCCCCAAACAATGAGCAGTTCTTC. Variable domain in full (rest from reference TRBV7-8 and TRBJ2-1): GAGVSQSPRYKVAKRGQDVALRCDPISGHVSLFWYQQALGQGPEFLTYFQNEAQLDKSGLPSDRFFAERPEGSVSTLKIQRTQQEDSAVYLCASSPPNNEQFFGPGTRLTVL.

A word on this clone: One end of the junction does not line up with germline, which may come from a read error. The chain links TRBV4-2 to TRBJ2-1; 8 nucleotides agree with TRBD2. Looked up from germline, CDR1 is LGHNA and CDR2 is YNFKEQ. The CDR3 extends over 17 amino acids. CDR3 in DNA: TGTGCCAGCAGCCGGGCCCTGGGGGGGCGGGAGGTCGGTGAGCGGTTCTTC. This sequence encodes CASSRALGGREVGERFF.

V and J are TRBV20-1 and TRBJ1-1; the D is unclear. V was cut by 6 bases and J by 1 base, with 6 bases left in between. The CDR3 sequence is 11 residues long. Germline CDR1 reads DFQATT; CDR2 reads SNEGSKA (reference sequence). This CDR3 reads CSAPRNTEAFF. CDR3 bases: TGCAGTGCCCCCCGGAACACTGAAGCTTTCTTT.

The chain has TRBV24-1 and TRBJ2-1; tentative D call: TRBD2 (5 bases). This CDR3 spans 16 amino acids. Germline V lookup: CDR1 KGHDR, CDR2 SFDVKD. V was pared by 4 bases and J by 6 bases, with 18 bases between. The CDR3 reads CATSDPSSRIANEQFF. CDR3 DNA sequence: TGTGCCACCAGTGACCCGTCTAGCAGGATCGCCAATGAGCAGTTCTTC.

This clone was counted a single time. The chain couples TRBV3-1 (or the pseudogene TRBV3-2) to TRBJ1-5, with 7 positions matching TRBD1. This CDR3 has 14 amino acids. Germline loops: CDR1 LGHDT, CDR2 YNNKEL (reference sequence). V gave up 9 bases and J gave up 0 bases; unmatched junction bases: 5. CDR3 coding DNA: TGTGCCAGTTCAGGGGGTTATAGCAATCAGCCCCAGCATTTT. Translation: CASSGGYSNQPQHF.

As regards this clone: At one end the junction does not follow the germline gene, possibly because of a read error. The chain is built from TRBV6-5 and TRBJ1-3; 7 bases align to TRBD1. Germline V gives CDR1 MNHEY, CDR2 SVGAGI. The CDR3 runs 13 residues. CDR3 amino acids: CASSPRNQGGLDF. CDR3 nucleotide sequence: TGTGCCAGCAGTCCCCGGAACCAGGGGGGTCTGGATTTT.

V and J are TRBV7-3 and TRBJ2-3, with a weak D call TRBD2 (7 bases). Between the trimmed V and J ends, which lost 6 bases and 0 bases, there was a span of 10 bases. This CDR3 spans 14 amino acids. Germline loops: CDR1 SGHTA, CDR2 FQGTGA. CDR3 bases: TGTGCCAGCAGAAGGGGGGGTAGCACAGATACGCAGTATTTT. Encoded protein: CASRRGGSTDTQYF.

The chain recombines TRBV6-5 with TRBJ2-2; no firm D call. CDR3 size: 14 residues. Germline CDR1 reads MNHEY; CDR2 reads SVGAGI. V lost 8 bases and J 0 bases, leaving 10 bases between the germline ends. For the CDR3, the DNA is TGTGCCAGCGAACTGAGCCCGAACACCGGGGAGCTGTTTTTT. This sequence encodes CASELSPNTGELFF.

The CDR3 region has the DNA TGTGCCACCAGTGATTTGACCGCGATGGGCTACACCTTC. It translates to CATSDLTAMGYTF. This sequence joins TRBV24-1 and TRBJ1-2; D is uncertain. V shed 0 bases and J shed 8 bases, with 9 bases lying between them. The germline gives CDR1 KGHDR, CDR2 SFDVKD. The CDR3 is 13 residues long.

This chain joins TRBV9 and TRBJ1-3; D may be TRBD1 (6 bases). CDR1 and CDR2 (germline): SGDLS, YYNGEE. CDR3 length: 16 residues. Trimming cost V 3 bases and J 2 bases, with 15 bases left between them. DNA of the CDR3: TGTGCCAGCAGCGCCACCGGGACACTGACTGGAAACACCATATATTTT. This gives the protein CASSATGTLTGNTIYF. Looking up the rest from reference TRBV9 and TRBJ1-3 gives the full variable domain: DSGVTQTPKHLITATGQRVTLRCSPRSGDLSVYWYQQSLDQGLQFLIQYYNGEERAKGNILERFSAQQFPDLHSELNLSSLELGDSALYFCASSATGTLTGNTIYFGEGSWLTVV.

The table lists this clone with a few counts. Here the CDR3 reads CASSIGDRVRGEKLFF. The CDR3 bases are TGTGCCAGTAGTATAGGGGACAGGGTTCGCGGTGAAAAACTGTTTTTT. The chain is built from TRBV19 and TRBJ1-4; 9 bases map to TRBD1. Germline V gene lookup returns CDR1 LNHDA and CDR2 SQIVND (reference sequence). Trimming took 1 base from V and 7 from J; bases not matched to a gene: 7. The CDR3 has 16 residues.

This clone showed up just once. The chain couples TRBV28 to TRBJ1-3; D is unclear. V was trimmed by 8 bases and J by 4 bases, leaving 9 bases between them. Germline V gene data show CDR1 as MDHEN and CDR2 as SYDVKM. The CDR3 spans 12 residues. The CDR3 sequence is CASGSGGNTIYF. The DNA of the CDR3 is TGTGCCAGCGGGTCGGGGGGAAACACCATATATTTT. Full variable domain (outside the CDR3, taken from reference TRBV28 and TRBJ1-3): DVKVTQSSRYLVKRTGEKVFLECVQDMDHENMFWYRQDPGLGLRLIYFSYDVKMKEKGDIPEGYSVSREKKERFSLILESASTNQTSMYLCASGSGGNTIYFGEGSWLTVV.

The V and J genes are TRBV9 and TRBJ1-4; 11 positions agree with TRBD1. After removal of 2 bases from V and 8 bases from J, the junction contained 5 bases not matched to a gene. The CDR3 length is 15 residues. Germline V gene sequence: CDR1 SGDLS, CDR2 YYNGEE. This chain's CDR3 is CASSVHRDRGEKLFF. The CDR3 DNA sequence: TGTGCCAGCAGCGTTCACCGGGACAGGGGGGAAAAACTGTTTTTT.

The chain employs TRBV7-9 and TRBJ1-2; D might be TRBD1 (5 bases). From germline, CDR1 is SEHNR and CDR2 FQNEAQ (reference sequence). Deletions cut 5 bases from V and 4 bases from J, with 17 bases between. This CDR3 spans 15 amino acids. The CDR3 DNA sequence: TGTGCCAGCAGCCCTGCAGGGCGAATCGGCTATGGCTACACCTTC. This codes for CASSPAGRIGYGYTF.

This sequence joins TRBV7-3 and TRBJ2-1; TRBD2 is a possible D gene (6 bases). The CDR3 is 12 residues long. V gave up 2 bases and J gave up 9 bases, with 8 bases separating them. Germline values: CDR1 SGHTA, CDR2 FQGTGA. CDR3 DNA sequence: TGTGCCAGCAGCTTATTCGGGGGTGAGCAGTTCTTC. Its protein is CASSLFGGEQFF.

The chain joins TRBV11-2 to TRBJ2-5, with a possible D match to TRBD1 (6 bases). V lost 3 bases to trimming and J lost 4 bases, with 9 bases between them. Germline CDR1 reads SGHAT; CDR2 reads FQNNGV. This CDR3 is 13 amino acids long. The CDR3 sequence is CASSFARGETQYF. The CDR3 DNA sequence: TGTGCCAGCAGCTTCGCCAGGGGAGAGACCCAGTACTTC.

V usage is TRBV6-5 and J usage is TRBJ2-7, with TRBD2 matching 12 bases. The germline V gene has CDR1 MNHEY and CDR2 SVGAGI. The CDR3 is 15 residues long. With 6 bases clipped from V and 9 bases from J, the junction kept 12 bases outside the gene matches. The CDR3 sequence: CASRSLAGGPLGQYF. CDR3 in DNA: TGTGCCAGCAGGTCACTAGCGGGAGGACCACTGGGGCAGTACTTC.

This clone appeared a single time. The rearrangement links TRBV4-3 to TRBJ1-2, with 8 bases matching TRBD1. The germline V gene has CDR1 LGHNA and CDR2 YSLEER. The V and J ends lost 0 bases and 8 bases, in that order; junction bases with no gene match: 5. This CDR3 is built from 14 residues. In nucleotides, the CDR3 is TGCGCCAGCAGCCAAGACAGGGGGCGCGGGGGCTACACCTTC. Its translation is CASSQDRGRGGYTF.

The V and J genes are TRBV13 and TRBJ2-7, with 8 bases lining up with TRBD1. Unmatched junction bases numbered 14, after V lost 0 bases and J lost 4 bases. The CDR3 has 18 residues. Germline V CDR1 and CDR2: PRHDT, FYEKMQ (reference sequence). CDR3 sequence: CASSLGPPGQGRLYEQYF. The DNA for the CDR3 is TGTGCCAGCAGCTTAGGCCCGCCAGGACAGGGAAGGTTGTACGAGCAGTACTTC. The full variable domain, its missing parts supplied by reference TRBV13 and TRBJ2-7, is AAGVIQSPRHLIKEKRETATLKCYPIPRHDTVYWYQQGPGQDPQFLISFYEKMQSDKGSIPDRFSAQQFSDYHSELNMSSLELGDSALYFCASSLGPPGQGRLYEQYFGPGTRLTVT.

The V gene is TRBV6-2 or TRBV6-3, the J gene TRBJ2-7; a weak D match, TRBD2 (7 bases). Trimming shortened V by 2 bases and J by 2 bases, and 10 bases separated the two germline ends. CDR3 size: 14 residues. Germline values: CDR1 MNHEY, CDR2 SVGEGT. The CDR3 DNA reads TGTGCCAGCAGTTACAGGGGGGGAGCCTACGAGCAGTACTTC. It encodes CASSYRGGAYEQYF.

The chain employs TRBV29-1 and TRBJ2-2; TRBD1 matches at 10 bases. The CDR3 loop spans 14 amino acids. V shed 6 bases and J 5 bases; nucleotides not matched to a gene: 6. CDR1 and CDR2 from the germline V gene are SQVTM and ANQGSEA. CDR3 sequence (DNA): TGCAGCGTCCCGCGGGACAGGGGAACCGGGGAGCTGTTTTTT. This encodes CSVPRDRGTGELFF.

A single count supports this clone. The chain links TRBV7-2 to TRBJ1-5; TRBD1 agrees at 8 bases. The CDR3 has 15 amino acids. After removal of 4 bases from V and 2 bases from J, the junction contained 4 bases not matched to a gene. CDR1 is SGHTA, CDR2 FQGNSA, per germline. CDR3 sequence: CASSWRTGRNQPQHF. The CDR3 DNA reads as TGTGCCAGCAGCTGGAGGACAGGGCGCAATCAGCCCCAGCATTTT.

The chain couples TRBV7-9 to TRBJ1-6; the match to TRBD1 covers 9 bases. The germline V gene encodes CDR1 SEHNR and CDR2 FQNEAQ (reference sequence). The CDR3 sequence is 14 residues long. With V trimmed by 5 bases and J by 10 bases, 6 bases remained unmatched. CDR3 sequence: CASSPDRGDSPLHF. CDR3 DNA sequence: TGTGCCAGCAGCCCTGACAGGGGGGACTCACCCCTCCACTTT.

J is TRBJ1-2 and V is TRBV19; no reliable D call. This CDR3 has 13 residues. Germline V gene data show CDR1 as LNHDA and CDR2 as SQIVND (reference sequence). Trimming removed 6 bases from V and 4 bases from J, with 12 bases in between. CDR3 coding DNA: TGTGCCAGTAGACCTACCCCCGCCTATGGCTACACCTTC. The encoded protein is CASRPTPAYGYTF.

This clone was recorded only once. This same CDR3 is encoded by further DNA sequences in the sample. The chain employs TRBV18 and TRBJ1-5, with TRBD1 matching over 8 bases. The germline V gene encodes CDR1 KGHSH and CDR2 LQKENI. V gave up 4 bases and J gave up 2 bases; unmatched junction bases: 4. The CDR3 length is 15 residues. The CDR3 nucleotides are TGTGCCAGCTCACGTGGGACAGGTGGCAATCAGCCCCAGCATTTT. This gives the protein CASSRGTGGNQPQHF.

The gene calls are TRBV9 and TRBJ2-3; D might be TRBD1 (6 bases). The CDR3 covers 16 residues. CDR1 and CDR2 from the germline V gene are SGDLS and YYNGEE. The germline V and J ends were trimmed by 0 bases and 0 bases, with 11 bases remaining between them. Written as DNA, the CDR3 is TGTGCCAGCAGCGTAGTGGGGGCAGAGAGCACAGATACGCAGTATTTT. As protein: CASSVVGAESTDTQYF.

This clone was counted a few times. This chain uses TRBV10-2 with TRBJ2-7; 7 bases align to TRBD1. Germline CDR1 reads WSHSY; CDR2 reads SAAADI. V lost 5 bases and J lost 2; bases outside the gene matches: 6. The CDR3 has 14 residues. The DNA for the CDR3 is TGCGCCAGCAGTCCCGCAGGGGGTACCTACGAGCAGTACGTC. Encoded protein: CASSPAGGTYEQYV.

Here the CDR3 DNA reads TGTGCCACCAGTTGGGCAGGGGAGCTGTTTTTT. Translated: CATSWAGELFF. The J gene is TRBJ2-2, the V gene TRBV24-1, with no clear D. From germline, CDR1 is KGHDR and CDR2 SFDVKD. This CDR3 comprises 11 residues. Trimming pared 6 bases from V and 8 bases from J, leaving 6 bases between.

The DNA for the CDR3 is TGCGCCAGCAGCAGGGTACCTAGACGGGACTACAATGAGCAGTTCTTC. This codes for CASSRVPRRDYNEQFF. This sequence joins TRBV5-1 and TRBJ2-1, with a tentative D call TRBD2 (5 bases). V lost 4 bases, J lost 3 bases, and 17 bases lay in between. This CDR3 spans 16 amino acids. CDR1 SGHRS and CDR2 YFSETQ come from the germline V gene.

The CDR3 is CASSYPAGEQFF. Here the CDR3 DNA reads TGTGCCAGCAGTTACCCGGCGGGTGAGCAGTTCTTC. The V call is TRBV6-6, the J call TRBJ2-1, with TRBD2 as a possible D gene (5 bases). Germline V CDR1 and CDR2: MNHNY, SVGAGI (reference sequence). Trimming pared 2 bases from V and 9 bases from J, leaving 8 bases between. The CDR3 sequence is 12 residues long.